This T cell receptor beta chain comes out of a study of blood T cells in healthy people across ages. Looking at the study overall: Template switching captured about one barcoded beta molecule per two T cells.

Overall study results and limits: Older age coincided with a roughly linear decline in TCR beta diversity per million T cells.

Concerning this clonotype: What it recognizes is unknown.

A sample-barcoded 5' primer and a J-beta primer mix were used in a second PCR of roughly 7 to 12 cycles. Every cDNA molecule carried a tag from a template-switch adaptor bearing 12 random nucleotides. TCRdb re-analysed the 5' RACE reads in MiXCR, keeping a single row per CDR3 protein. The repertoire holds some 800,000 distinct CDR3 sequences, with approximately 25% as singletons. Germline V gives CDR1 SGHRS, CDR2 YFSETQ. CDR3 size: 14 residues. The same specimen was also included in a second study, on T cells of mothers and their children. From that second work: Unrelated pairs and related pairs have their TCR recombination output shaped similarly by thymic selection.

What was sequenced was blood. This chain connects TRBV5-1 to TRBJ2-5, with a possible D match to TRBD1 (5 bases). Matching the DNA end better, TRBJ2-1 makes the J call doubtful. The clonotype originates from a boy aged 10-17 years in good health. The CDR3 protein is CASSLESGFNEQFF. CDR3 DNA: TGCGCCAGCAGCTTGGAATCAGGGTTCAATGAGCAGTTCTTC.